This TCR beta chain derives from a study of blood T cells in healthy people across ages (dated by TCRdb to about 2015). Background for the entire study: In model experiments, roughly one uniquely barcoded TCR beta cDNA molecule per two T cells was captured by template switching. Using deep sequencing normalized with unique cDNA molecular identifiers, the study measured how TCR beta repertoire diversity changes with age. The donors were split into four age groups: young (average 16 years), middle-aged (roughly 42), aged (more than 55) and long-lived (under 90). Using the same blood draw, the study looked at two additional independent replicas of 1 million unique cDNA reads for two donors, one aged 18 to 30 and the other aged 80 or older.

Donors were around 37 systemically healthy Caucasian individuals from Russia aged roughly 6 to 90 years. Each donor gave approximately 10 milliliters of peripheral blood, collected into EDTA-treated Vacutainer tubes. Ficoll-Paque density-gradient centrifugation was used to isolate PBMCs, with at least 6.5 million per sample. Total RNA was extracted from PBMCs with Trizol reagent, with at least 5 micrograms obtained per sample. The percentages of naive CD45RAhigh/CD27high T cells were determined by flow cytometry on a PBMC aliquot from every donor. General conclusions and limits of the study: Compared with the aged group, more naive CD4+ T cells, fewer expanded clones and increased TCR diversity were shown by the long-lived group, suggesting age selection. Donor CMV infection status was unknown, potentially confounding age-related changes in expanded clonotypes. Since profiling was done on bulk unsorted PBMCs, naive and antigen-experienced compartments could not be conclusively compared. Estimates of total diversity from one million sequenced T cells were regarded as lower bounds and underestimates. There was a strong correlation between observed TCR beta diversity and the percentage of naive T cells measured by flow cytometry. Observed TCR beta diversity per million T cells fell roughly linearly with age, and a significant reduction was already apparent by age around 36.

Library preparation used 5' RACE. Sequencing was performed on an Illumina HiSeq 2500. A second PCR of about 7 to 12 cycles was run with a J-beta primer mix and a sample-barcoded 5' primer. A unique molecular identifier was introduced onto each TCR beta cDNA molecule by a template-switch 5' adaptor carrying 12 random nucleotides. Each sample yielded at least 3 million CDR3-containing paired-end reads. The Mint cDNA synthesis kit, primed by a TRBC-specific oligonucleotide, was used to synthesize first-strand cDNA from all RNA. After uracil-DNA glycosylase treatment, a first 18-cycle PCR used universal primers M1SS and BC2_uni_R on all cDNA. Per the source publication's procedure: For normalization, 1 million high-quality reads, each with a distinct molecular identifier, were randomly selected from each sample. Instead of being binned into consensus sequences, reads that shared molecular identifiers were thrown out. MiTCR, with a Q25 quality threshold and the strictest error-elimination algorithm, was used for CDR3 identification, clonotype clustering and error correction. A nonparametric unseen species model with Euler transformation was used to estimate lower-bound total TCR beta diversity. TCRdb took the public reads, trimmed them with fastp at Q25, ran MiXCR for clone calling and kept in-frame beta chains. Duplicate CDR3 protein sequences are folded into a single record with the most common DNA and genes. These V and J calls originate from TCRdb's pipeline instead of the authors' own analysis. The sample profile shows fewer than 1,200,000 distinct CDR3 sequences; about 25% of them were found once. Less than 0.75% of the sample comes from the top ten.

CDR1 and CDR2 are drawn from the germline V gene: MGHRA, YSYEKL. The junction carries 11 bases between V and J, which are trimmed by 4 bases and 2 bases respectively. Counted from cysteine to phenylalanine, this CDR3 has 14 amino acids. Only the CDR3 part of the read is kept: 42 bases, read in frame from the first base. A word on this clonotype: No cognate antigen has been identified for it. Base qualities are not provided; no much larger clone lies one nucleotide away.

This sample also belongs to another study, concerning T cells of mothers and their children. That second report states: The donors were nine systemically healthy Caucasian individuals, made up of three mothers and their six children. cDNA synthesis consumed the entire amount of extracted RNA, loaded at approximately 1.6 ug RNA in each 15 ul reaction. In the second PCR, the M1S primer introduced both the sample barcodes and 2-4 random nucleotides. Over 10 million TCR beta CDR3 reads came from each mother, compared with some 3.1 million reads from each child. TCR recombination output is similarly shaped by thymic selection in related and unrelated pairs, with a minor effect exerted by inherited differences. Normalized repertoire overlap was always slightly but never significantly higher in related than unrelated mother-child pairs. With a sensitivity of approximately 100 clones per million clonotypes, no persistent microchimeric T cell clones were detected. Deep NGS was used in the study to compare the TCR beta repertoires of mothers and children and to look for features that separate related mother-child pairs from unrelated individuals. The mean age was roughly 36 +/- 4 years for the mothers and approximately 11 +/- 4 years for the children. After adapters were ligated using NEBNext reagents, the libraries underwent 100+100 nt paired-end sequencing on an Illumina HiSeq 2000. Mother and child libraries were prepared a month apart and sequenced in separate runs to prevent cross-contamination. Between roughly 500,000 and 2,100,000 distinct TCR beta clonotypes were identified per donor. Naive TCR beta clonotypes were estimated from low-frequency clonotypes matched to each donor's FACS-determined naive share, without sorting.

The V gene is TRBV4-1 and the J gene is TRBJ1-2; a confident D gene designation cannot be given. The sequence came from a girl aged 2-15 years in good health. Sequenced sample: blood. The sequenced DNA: TGCGCCAGCAGCCCCCTCCGGGAGAACTATGGCTACACCTTC. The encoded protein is CASSPLRENYGYTF.